The TCR beta chain under discussion was sequenced for a study of shared clonotypes between healthy human individuals. Libraries were prepared by immunoSEQ multiplex PCR; TCRdb keeps only in-frame clonotypes and omits some of them. The table lists about 320,000 clones, around 90% of them singletons, with 16% in the top ten. Between the trimmed V and J ends, which lost 7 bases and 0 bases, there was a span of 7 bases. The CDR3 sequence is 14 residues long. The germline CDR1 and CDR2 sequences are MNHEY and SMNVEV (reference sequence). The specimen was memory CD8+ T cells sorted from blood. Subset meaning: CD45RO+ cells pooled with CCR7-negative TemRA cells. The chain has TRBV27 and TRBJ1-6; no clear D gene. This TCR derives from a man aged 18 to 35 in good health. The CDR3 DNA is TGTGCCAGCACCAGAAACTCCTATAATTCACCCCTCCACTTT. Protein sequence: CASTRNSYNSPLHF.